The 25 T cell receptor beta chains listed next were all sequenced from one sample in a study of shared clonotypes between healthy human individuals. Data came from immunoSEQ multiplex PCR; TCRdb stores just in-frame clones and leaves some out. The sample has approximately 500,000 clones; 81% are singletons. The sequenced sample consisted of PBMCs. These receptors were obtained from a woman aged 40 to 49 in good health. Some clones in this sample may be carry-over from other donors' samples.

The V call is TRBV7-9, the J call TRBJ1-2; D is uncertain. CDR3 length: 12 residues. The ends were cut back, 1 base at V and 7 bases at J, with 7 bases in the middle. CDR1 SEHNR and CDR2 FQNEAQ come from the germline V gene (reference sequence). CDR3 nucleotide sequence: TGTGCCAGCAGCTTAGAAGCGTTTGGCTACACCTTC. It translates to CASSLEAFGYTF.

The chain is built from TRBV7-9 and TRBJ2-7, with D maybe TRBD1 (6 bases). CDR3 length equals 16 residues. Per the germline V gene, CDR1 is SEHNR and CDR2 is FQNEAQ (reference sequence). V was pared by 5 bases and J by 0 bases, with 17 bases between. DNA of the CDR3: TGTGCCAGCAGCACCACAGGGTTAGTCAGCTCCTACGAGCAGTACTTC. Translated: CASSTTGLVSSYEQYF.

Remarks on this clone: One base separates it from a far larger clone, so it is likely a read error. This same CDR3 is encoded by further DNA sequences in the sample. The chain employs TRBV28 and TRBJ2-7, with 12 bases that match TRBD2. Germline loops: CDR1 MDHEN, CDR2 SYDVKM. V gave up 6 bases and J gave up 0 bases; unmatched junction bases: 0. The CDR3 spans 14 residues. The CDR3 DNA is TGTGCCAGCAGGACTAGCGGGAGCTCCTACGAGCAGTACTTC. Amino acid sequence: CASRTSGSSYEQYF. Together with reference TRBV28 and TRBJ2-7, the CDR3 gives the full variable domain: DVKVTQSSRYLVKRTGEKVFLECVQDMDHENMFWYRQDPGLGLRLIYFSYDVKMKEKGDIPEGYSVSREKKERFSLILESASTNQTSMYLCASRTSGSSYEQYFGPGTRLTVT.

In the case of this clone: This may arise from a read error, as a much more abundant clone is one base away. V and J are TRBV11-2 and TRBJ2-5; the match to TRBD2 covers 10 bases. Trimming removed 1 base from V and 8 bases from J; junction bases left unmatched: 10. CDR1 SGHAT and CDR2 FQNNGV come from the germline V gene. The CDR3 covers 16 residues. The DNA for the CDR3 is TGTGCCAGCAGCTTAGGGAGCGGGGGGGTAGGAGATACCCAGTACTTC. Amino acids: CASSLGSGGVGDTQYF.

The chain couples TRBV30 to TRBJ1-5; perhaps TRBD1 as D (5 bases). Trimming removed 1 base at V and 5 bases at J, with 9 bases between. The CDR3 contains 13 residues. Germline CDR1 GTSNPN, CDR2 SVGIG (reference sequence). In DNA, the CDR3 is TGTGCCTGGAGTGGACAGTTTGATCAGCCCCAGCATTTT. It specifies CAWSGQFDQPQHF. The whole variable domain, remainder taken from reference TRBV30 and TRBJ1-5, is SQTIHQWPATLVQPVGSPLSLECTVEGTSNPNLYWYRQAAGRGLQLLFYSVGIGQISSEVPQNLSASRPQDRQFILSSKKLLLSDSGFYLCAWSGQFDQPQHFGDGTRLSIL.

To note about this clone: Germline and junction disagree at one end, which may indicate a read error. J is TRBJ2-3 and V is TRBV10-3, with 7 nucleotides matching TRBD2. This CDR3 spans 15 amino acids. Germline V gene lookup returns CDR1 ENHRY and CDR2 SYGVKD. The CDR3 DNA reads as TGTGCCGTCAGTCTAGCGGTAGAAGGCACAGATACGCAGTATTTT. Protein product: CAVSLAVEGTDTQYF.

There are a few counts of this clone. The rearrangement joins TRBV7-6 to TRBJ2-4; 7 bases match TRBD1. After removal of 5 bases from V and 12 bases from J, the junction contained 10 bases not matched to a gene. Germline V CDR1 and CDR2: SGHVS, FNYEAQ. The CDR3 is 13 residues long. DNA for the CDR3: TGTGCCAGCAGCGCCCGACAGGGAACGGATCAGTACTTC. Its translation is CASSARQGTDQYF. The whole variable domain, filled in from reference TRBV7-6 and TRBJ2-4, reads GAGVSQSPRYKVTKRGQDVALRCDPISGHVSLYWYRQALGQGPEFLTYFNYEAQQDKSGLPNDRFSAERPEGSISTLTIQRTEQRDSAMYRCASSARQGTDQYFGAGTRLSVL.

Remarks on this clone: An end of the junction does not agree with germline; a read error may underlie this. The gene calls are TRBV28 and TRBJ2-1; no firm D call. Germline values: CDR1 MDHEN, CDR2 SYDVKM. There are 12 residues in the CDR3. The chain's CDR3 is CASFGSSNEQFF. The CDR3 coding sequence is TGTGCCAGCTTCGGGTCCTCCAATGAGCAGTTCTTC.

The chain links TRBV6-5 to TRBJ1-2; 7 nucleotides match TRBD1. The CDR3 sequence is 14 residues long. Germline-derived CDR1 and CDR2 are MNHEY and SVGAGI. The junction had 9 bases not matched to a gene; V was cut back by 2 bases and J by 9 bases. The CDR3 loop is CASSYLTGRSRYTF. In DNA form, the CDR3 reads TGTGCCAGCAGTTACCTGACAGGGAGGAGTCGCTACACCTTC.

Concerning this clone itself: This likely came from a read error, as a far larger clone is one base away. The V gene is TRBV30, the J gene TRBJ2-1; D remains ambiguous. Trimming left V 3 bases short and J 6 bases short, with 6 bases between. This CDR3 has 11 amino acids. Germline lookup yields CDR1 GTSNPN and CDR2 SVGIG (reference sequence). The CDR3 here is CAWSGCNEQFF. The CDR3 nucleotides read TGTGCCTGGAGCGGATGCAATGAGCAGTTCTTC.

This chain links TRBV29-1 with TRBJ2-5; a possible D gene is TRBD2 (6 bases). TRBJ2-7 matches the DNA end more closely, so the J call is doubtful. CDR1 is SQVTM and CDR2 is ANQGSEA in the germline V gene. The CDR3 is 14 residues long. The CDR3 coding sequence is TGCAGCGTTGAAGTTAGCGGCAACCCTGGCGAGCAGTACTTC. Amino acids: CSVEVSGNPGEQYF.

The chain employs TRBV27 and TRBJ1-1, with 7 bases identical to TRBD1. CDR1 and CDR2 from the germline V gene are MNHEY and SMNVEV (reference sequence). J lost 4 bases, V lost 5 bases, and 7 bases had no gene match. This CDR3 has 14 residues. The CDR3 DNA reads as TGTGCCAGCAGTCAAAGGGGGCCTGTCACTGAAGCTTTCTTT. This codes for CASSQRGPVTEAFF.

The J gene is TRBJ2-5, the V gene TRBV19; 12 bases agree with TRBD2. J lost 3 bases, V lost 5 bases, and 4 bases had no gene match. The CDR3 runs to 15 residues. Germline CDR1 and CDR2: LNHDA and SQIVND (reference sequence). The CDR3 sequence is CASSPRLAGEETQYF. CDR3 DNA sequence: TGTGCCAGTAGTCCGCGACTAGCGGGAGAAGAGACCCAGTACTTC.

This clone was counted a single time. The chain links TRBV5-4 to TRBJ1-2; D is ambiguous. Germline V gene data show CDR1 as SGHNT and CDR2 as YYREEE (reference sequence). V lost 4 bases, J lost 2 bases, and 12 bases lay in between. The CDR3 is 14 residues long. In DNA, the CDR3 is TGTGCCAGCAGCGGGAGGCACGGCAACTATGGCTACACCTTC. This translates into CASSGRHGNYGYTF.

This clone has a single count. The V and J genes are TRBV27 and TRBJ2-7; the match to TRBD2 covers 11 bases. Trimming at V came to 6 bases and at J to 6 bases, leaving 10 bases not matched to a gene. This CDR3 has 15 amino acids. From germline, CDR1 is MNHEY and CDR2 SMNVEV (reference sequence). The CDR3 loop reads CASRRPLAGGTEQYF. Written as DNA, the CDR3 is TGTGCCAGCAGACGTCCTCTAGCGGGAGGAACCGAGCAGTACTTC.

About this clone: The likely explanation is a read error, given a far larger clone one base away. V and J are TRBV28 and TRBJ2-7; D not certain. Germline V gene data show CDR1 as MDHEN and CDR2 as SYDVKM. Trimming stripped 3 bases from V and 8 bases from J, with 17 bases between. This CDR3 is 14 amino acids long. Written as DNA, the CDR3 is TGTGCCAGCAGTTTCCGGTTGGAAGGGTCGAAGCAGTACTTC. It translates to CASSFRLEGSKQYF.

The gene calls are TRBV19 and TRBJ2-1; the match to TRBD1 covers 8 bases. This CDR3 has 13 amino acids. The germline gives CDR1 LNHDA, CDR2 SQIVND (reference sequence). V was pared by 6 bases and J by 8 bases, with 6 bases of the junction left unmatched. The CDR3 region has the DNA TGTGCCAGTAGGGGCAGGGGGCCGGATGAGCAGTTCTTC. As protein: CASRGRGPDEQFF.

This clone was observed a few times. The rearrangement joins TRBV7-9 to TRBJ2-5; the D call may be TRBD1 or TRBD2 (5 bases each). CDR3 length: 12 amino acids. V lost 5 bases and J 13 bases, leaving 17 bases between the germline ends. Per the germline V gene, CDR1 is SEHNR and CDR2 is FQNEAQ (reference sequence). The CDR3 spells CASSHETGTWYF. The CDR3 bases are TGTGCCAGCAGCCACGAGACCGGGACCTGGTACTTC.

This clone was found once. V and J are TRBV2 and TRBJ2-1; TRBD2 agrees at 10 bases. V shed 6 bases, J shed 0 bases, and the junction held 2 bases outside the gene matches. Germline CDR1 SNHLY, CDR2 FYNNEI. The length of the CDR3 is 15 residues. The CDR3 DNA reads as TGTGCCAGCAGCCGACTAGCGGGCTCCTACAATGAGCAGTTCTTC. This sequence encodes CASSRLAGSYNEQFF.

The V gene is TRBV9, the J gene TRBJ2-2; D is unresolved. Germline values: CDR1 SGDLS, CDR2 YYNGEE. Trimming took off 5 bases at V and 8 bases at J, with 13 bases between the two ends. The CDR3 is 13 residues long. The CDR3 protein is CASRNGPSGELFF. The CDR3 coding sequence is TGTGCCAGCAGAAATGGGCCGTCGGGGGAGCTGTTTTTT.

This clone was detected ten times or more. The same CDR3 is also encoded by other DNA sequences in this sample. The V call is TRBV4-2, the J call TRBJ2-7; a weak D match, TRBD1 (6 bases). Germline V gives CDR1 LGHNA, CDR2 YNFKEQ. V was clipped by 1 base and J by 0 bases, with 16 bases between them. CDR3 size: 17 residues. As DNA, the CDR3 is TGTGCCAGCAGCCAAGTACGAGGACAGTCTCTCTCCTACGAGCAGTACTTC. It specifies CASSQVRGQSLSYEQYF.

The chain uses TRBV19 and TRBJ1-5; 10 nucleotides align to TRBD1. The J segment lost 5 bases and the V segment lost 10 bases, leaving 5 bases of the junction unmatched. CDR1 is LNHDA and CDR2 is SQIVND in the germline V gene (reference sequence). CDR3 length: 13 residues. The CDR3 DNA follows: TGTGCCACCACCGGGACAGGGGATCAGCCCCAGCATTTT. Translating it yields CATTGTGDQPQHF.

This chain uses TRBV7-3 with TRBJ1-5, with D maybe TRBD1 (5 bases). Germline V lookup: CDR1 SGHTA, CDR2 FQGTGA. V was trimmed by 5 bases and J by 2 bases, leaving 10 bases between them. The CDR3 totals 14 residues. In nucleotides, the CDR3 is TGTGCCAGCAGCCCGGGGGATGGCAATCAGCCCCAGCATTTT. It is translated as CASSPGDGNQPQHF.

The V gene is TRBV10-2, the J gene TRBJ2-1; TRBD2 matches 7 bases. The ends lost 6 bases at V and 7 bases at J; junction bases unmatched: 18. Germline V gene data show CDR1 as WSHSY and CDR2 as SAAADI. The CDR3 spans 17 residues. CDR3 amino acids: CASSPLPAGPKGNEQFF. Written as DNA, the CDR3 is TGCGCCAGCAGCCCTCTACCAGCGGGACCCAAGGGGAATGAGCAGTTCTTC.

A note on this clone: A read error likely explains this, since a far larger clone differs by one base. The chain joins TRBV7-2 to TRBJ2-7; the D is unclear. CDR1 and CDR2 (germline): SGHTA, FQGNSA. V lost 0 bases, J lost 4 bases, and 10 bases lay in between. The CDR3 extends over 14 amino acids. CDR3 region: CASSLAWTLYEQYF. For the CDR3, the DNA is TGTGCCAGCAGCTTAGCATGGACCCTATACGAGCAGTACTTC.